Each of the 32 T cell receptor beta chains below was sequenced from the same sample in a study of human T cells and chemical hapten exposure (dated by TCRdb to the early 2020s). Library preparation was by RACE. Instrument on record: NextSeq 500. In TCRdb, the public reads were trimmed at Q25 with fastp and aligned with MiXCR, with productive beta chains retained. Every CDR3 protein is listed once, alongside the most common genes and DNA of its rows. The sample table records approximately 90,000 distinct CDR3 sequences; 9.5% to 12% of these occur just once. Of the sample, 2.2% falls within the top ten clones. Interpreted using the paper, the time point label stands for: patch test 2, 6 weeks after DPC sensitization. This specimen's treatment or condition label, per the study, means: therapeutic diphenylcyclopropenone sensitization with weekly scalp DPC. Here the sequenced sample was whole blood, taken in connection with sensitization to the hapten diphenylcyclopropenone (DPC). These receptors all stem from a man aged 35 to 55 with alopecia areata. Some clones in this sample may be carry-over from other donors' samples.

The chain joins TRBV29-1 to TRBJ1-5; D not resolved. CDR3 length equals 12 residues. The V end lost 4 bases, the J end lost 4 bases, and 8 bases lay between the germline ends. Looked up from germline, CDR1 is SQVTM and CDR2 is ANQGSEA. The CDR3 here is CSVAGVNQPQHF. CDR3 sequence (DNA): TGCAGCGTTGCCGGGGTGAATCAGCCCCAGCATTTT.

This clonotype was seen more than once but under ten times. The chain uses TRBV7-2 and TRBJ1-2; 9 bases are a match to TRBD1. The CDR3 runs to 13 residues. Germline assignment: CDR1 SGHTA and CDR2 FQGNSA. The junction had 5 bases not matched to a gene; V was cut back by 5 bases and J by 7 bases. CDR3 nucleotide sequence: TGTGCCAGCAGCAAAACAGGGGGCGGTGGCTACACCTTC. This encodes CASSKTGGGGYTF.

The chain uses TRBV5-1 and TRBJ1-5; D unresolved. V lost 0 bases to trimming and J lost 6 bases, with 10 bases between them. Germline V gene lookup returns CDR1 SGHRS and CDR2 YFSETQ. The length of the CDR3 is 14 residues. The CDR3 here is CASSLEGTSQPQHF. DNA for the CDR3: TGCGCCAGCAGCTTGGAAGGAACAAGTCAGCCCCAGCATTTT.

The genes are TRBV5-4 and TRBJ1-4, with D perhaps TRBD1 (6 bases). The germline CDR1 and CDR2 sequences are SGHNT and YYREEE (reference sequence). The CDR3 loop spans 14 amino acids. The germline V and J ends were trimmed by 4 bases and 5 bases, with 12 bases remaining between them. The CDR3 reads CASSPQGENEKLFF. DNA for the CDR3: TGTGCCAGCAGCCCACAGGGAGAGAATGAAAAACTGTTTTTT.

This clonotype has a count of ten or more. This sequence joins TRBV12-3 or TRBV12-4 and TRBJ2-7, with D perhaps matching TRBD1 (5 bases). This CDR3 has 10 residues. Trimming took off 3 bases at V and 9 bases at J, with 6 bases between the two ends. CDR3 loop: CASSFDRQYV. The CDR3 nucleotides read TGTGCCAGCAGTTTTGACAGGCAGTACGTC.

The CDR3 sequence is CASSLPSSGRGGNEQFF. CDR3 bases: TGTGCCAGCAGCTTACCGTCTAGCGGGAGGGGCGGCAATGAGCAGTTCTTC. V is TRBV7-9 and J is TRBJ2-1; 12 bases line up with TRBD2. The CDR3 covers 17 residues. The V gene end was trimmed by 2 bases and the J gene end by 6 bases; junction bases not matched to a gene: 8. Per the germline V gene, CDR1 is SEHNR and CDR2 is FQNEAQ (reference sequence).

Ten or more counts support this clonotype. The rearrangement uses TRBV5-6 and TRBJ2-1; a possible D gene is TRBD1 (5 bases). V was trimmed by 4 bases and J by 8 bases, leaving 10 bases between them. Looked up from germline, CDR1 is SGHDT and CDR2 is YYEEEE. The CDR3 is made up of 12 amino acids. Here the CDR3 DNA reads TGTGCCAGCAGCATCATAGGGGATGAGCAGTTCTTC. Translating gives CASSIIGDEQFF.

The chain couples TRBV7-2 to TRBJ2-7; 9 nucleotides line up with TRBD2. Trimming cost V 4 bases and J 2 bases; bases outside gene matches: 6. CDR1 is SGHTA and CDR2 is FQGNSA in the germline V gene. The length of the CDR3 is 15 residues. CDR3 bases: TGTGCCAGCAGCTACGTAGCGGGAGAAACCTACGAGCAGTACTTC. This sequence encodes CASSYVAGETYEQYF.

This chain joins TRBV6-2 or TRBV6-3 and TRBJ1-1; D is unclear. The CDR3 is 15 amino acids. In germline, CDR1 is MNHEY, CDR2 SVGEGT. V lost 0 bases to trimming and J lost 4 bases, with 12 bases between them. CDR3 amino acids: CASSYSPGMGTEAFF. CDR3 DNA sequence: TGTGCCAGCAGTTACTCGCCGGGAATGGGCACTGAAGCTTTCTTT.

This clonotype was seen a few times. The V call is TRBV7-9, the J call TRBJ1-4; 10 bases line up with TRBD1. Losses at the gene ends were 5 bases for V and 1 base for J; bases not matched to a gene: 16. Per germline, CDR1 SEHNR and CDR2 FQNEAQ (reference sequence). This CDR3 has 20 residues. CDR3 nucleotides: TGTGCCAGCAGCCACCGGGACAGGGGCGAGACGTCGAGAACTAATGAAAAACTGTTTTTT. This codes for CASSHRDRGETSRTNEKLFF.

The table lists this clonotype with a few counts. The gene calls are TRBV30 and TRBJ1-1; D is ambiguous. Trimming removed 2 bases from V and 9 bases from J, with 13 bases in between. From germline, CDR1 is GTSNPN and CDR2 SVGIG (reference sequence). The CDR3 is 12 amino acids. In DNA, the CDR3 is TGTGCCTGGAGTCTTTCTGAGGCTCAAGCTTTCTTT. This translates into CAWSLSEAQAFF.

This clonotype came up a few times. The chain carries TRBV28 and TRBJ2-7, with D unclear. The CDR3 extends over 13 amino acids. V lost 2 bases and J 2 bases, leaving 7 bases between the germline ends. Germline V gene lookup returns CDR1 MDHEN and CDR2 SYDVKM. CDR3 nucleotides: TGTGCCAGCAGTTTAGGTCTAGCCTACGAGCAGTACTTC. This translates into CASSLGLAYEQYF. Using reference TRBV28 and TRBJ2-7 for the parts outside the CDR3, the full variable domain is DVKVTQSSRYLVKRTGEKVFLECVQDMDHENMFWYRQDPGLGLRLIYFSYDVKMKEKGDIPEGYSVSREKKERFSLILESASTNQTSMYLCASSLGLAYEQYFGPGTRLTVT.

This clonotype was seen many times. The rearrangement joins TRBV14 to TRBJ1-1; unclear D gene. The CDR3 extends over 13 amino acids. Trimming removed 5 bases at V and 0 bases at J, with 7 bases between. Germline V gene lookup returns CDR1 SGHDN and CDR2 FVKESK. CDR3 sequence (DNA): TGTGCCAGCAGCAACAGCATGAACACTGAAGCTTTCTTT. Amino acid sequence: CASSNSMNTEAFF. The full variable domain, in which reference TRBV14 and TRBJ1-1 provide the parts outside the CDR3, is EAGVTQFPSHSVIEKGQTVTLRCDPISGHDNLYWYRRVMGKEIKFLLHFVKESKQDESGMPNNRFLAERTGGTYSTLKVQPAELEDSGVYFCASSNSMNTEAFFGQGTRLTVV.

The table lists this clonotype with many counts. The chain uses TRBV29-1 and TRBJ1-3; no reliable D call. CDR1 is SQVTM and CDR2 is ANQGSEA in the germline V gene. The CDR3 runs to 13 residues. Trimming shortened V by 3 bases and J by 0 bases, and 6 bases separated the two germline ends. The CDR3 reads CSVEKGSGNTIYF. The CDR3 coding sequence is TGCAGCGTTGAGAAGGGCTCTGGAAACACCATATATTTT.

In its sample, this clonotype was seen a few times. This chain joins TRBV7-2 and TRBJ2-5; TRBD1 matches 7 bases. The germline V gene encodes CDR1 SGHTA and CDR2 FQGNSA. V lost 5 bases, J lost 4 bases, and 7 bases stayed unmatched. The CDR3 has 14 amino acids. The DNA of the CDR3 is TGTGCCAGCAGCCCCCGACAGGGTAGAGAGACCCAGTACTTC. This codes for CASSPRQGRETQYF.

At least ten counts were recorded for this clonotype. The genes are TRBV5-1 and TRBJ2-1; a possible D gene is TRBD2 (6 bases). The CDR3 covers 16 residues. Per germline, CDR1 SGHRS and CDR2 YFSETQ. V shed 0 bases and J shed 7 bases, with 17 bases lying between them. The CDR3 spells CASSLGQGGSGNEQFF. The CDR3, as DNA: TGCGCCAGCAGCTTGGGTCAAGGAGGGTCGGGGAATGAGCAGTTCTTC.

This clonotype was seen repeatedly, ten times or more. CDR3 sequence reads: CASSYYGTTEAFF. CDR3 in DNA: TGTGCCAGCAGTTACTATGGGACGACTGAAGCTTTCTTT. V gene TRBV6-5 combines with J gene TRBJ1-1; TRBD1 is a possible D gene (5 bases). The germline gives CDR1 MNHEY, CDR2 SVGAGI. V was clipped by 1 base and J by 5 bases, with 8 bases between them. The CDR3 runs to 13 residues.

V and J are TRBV28 and TRBJ1-1; no definite D call. The CDR3 is 11 residues long. Deletions cut 6 bases from V and 8 bases from J, with 10 bases between. Germline assignment: CDR1 MDHEN and CDR2 SYDVKM. CDR3 region: CASSSPREAFF. Written as DNA, the CDR3 is TGTGCCAGCAGCTCCCCAAGGGAAGCTTTCTTT.

The genes are TRBV7-8 and TRBJ1-5, with D possibly matching TRBD1 (6 bases). The V end lost 2 bases, the J end lost 6 bases, and 14 bases lay between the germline ends. The CDR3 extends over 15 amino acids. Germline V CDR1 and CDR2: SGHVS, FQNEAQ. The CDR3 sequence: CASSLFRDKTQPQHF. CDR3 bases: TGTGCCAGCAGCTTATTTCGGGACAAGACTCAGCCCCAGCATTTT.

This clonotype was seen only a few times. The V and J genes are TRBV2 and TRBJ2-1; 15 nucleotides agree with TRBD2. The CDR3 length is 19 residues. Losses at the gene ends were 7 bases for V and 4 bases for J; bases not matched to a gene: 14. Germline loops: CDR1 SNHLY, CDR2 FYNNEI. CDR3 DNA sequence: TGTGCCAGCACCACGGGACTAGCGGGAGGCGCTACTGAGTACAATGAGCAGTTCTTC. Encoded protein: CASTTGLAGGATEYNEQFF.

Only a few counts were recorded for this clonotype. The chain links TRBV7-9 to TRBJ1-2; D call uncertain. Germline V lookup: CDR1 SEHNR, CDR2 FQNEAQ (reference sequence). CDR3 size: 14 residues. Trimming left V 2 bases short and J 4 bases short, with 11 bases between. CDR3 loop: CASSLRAAIYGYTF. The DNA of the CDR3 is TGTGCCAGCAGCTTACGCGCCGCCATCTATGGCTACACCTTC.

This clonotype appeared a few times. V usage is TRBV9 and J usage is TRBJ2-1; the D is unclear. This CDR3 is built from 16 residues. The V end was cut by 4 bases, the J end by 4 bases, with 18 bases between. The germline V gene encodes CDR1 SGDLS and CDR2 YYNGEE. This CDR3 reads CASSPKDPLIYNEQFF. The CDR3 DNA sequence: TGTGCCAGCAGCCCTAAGGACCCCCTTATTTACAATGAGCAGTTCTTC. The entire variable domain, with the rest obtained from reference TRBV9 and TRBJ2-1, is as follows: DSGVTQTPKHLITATGQRVTLRCSPRSGDLSVYWYQQSLDQGLQFLIQYYNGEERAKGNILERFSAQQFPDLHSELNLSSLELGDSALYFCASSPKDPLIYNEQFFGPGTRLTVL.

This clonotype was detected a few times. The chain combines TRBV9 with TRBJ2-5; 10 nucleotides match TRBD2. The V and J ends lost 4 bases and 5 bases, in that order; junction bases with no gene match: 11. The length of the CDR3 is 16 residues. Germline V CDR1 and CDR2: SGDLS, YYNGEE. The CDR3 DNA reads as TGTGCCAGCAGCCCAGGAGGAGCGGGAGGGCGGGAGACCCAGTACTTC. Translated: CASSPGGAGGRETQYF.

This clonotype was detected ten times or more. The rearrangement joins TRBV27 to TRBJ1-1, with a possible D match to TRBD1 (6 bases). Between the trimmed V and J ends, which lost 4 bases and 1 base, there was a span of 19 bases. Germline loops: CDR1 MNHEY, CDR2 SMNVEV (reference sequence). The CDR3 sequence is 17 residues long. CDR3 sequence (DNA): TGTGCCAGCAGTTCCCTTGGAACCGGGACAACGAACACTGAAGCTTTCTTT. Translated: CASSSLGTGTTNTEAFF.

This clonotype occurred a few times. This chain connects TRBV9 to TRBJ2-6; 7 bases align to TRBD1. J gave up 0 bases and V 4 bases, and 13 bases lay outside the gene matches. Germline CDR1 is SGDLS and CDR2 is YYNGEE. The CDR3 sequence is 19 residues long. The CDR3 is CASSQPDDREASGANVLTF. Here the CDR3 DNA reads TGTGCCAGCAGCCAACCCGACGACAGGGAAGCCTCTGGGGCCAACGTCCTGACTTTC.

In its sample, this clonotype was seen a few times. The CDR3 DNA sequence: TGCAGCGTTGATGGTATTGGAGGACAGCCAAACTATGGCTACACCTTC. This sequence encodes CSVDGIGGQPNYGYTF. V and J are TRBV29-1 and TRBJ1-2; tentative D call: TRBD1 (6 bases). CDR1 and CDR2 (germline): SQVTM, ANQGSEA. The V end was cut by 3 bases, the J end by 2 bases, with 19 bases between. This CDR3 has 16 residues.

In its sample, this clonotype was seen many times. This sequence joins TRBV28 and TRBJ2-3, with 8 nucleotides matching TRBD2. V lost 3 bases to trimming and J lost 3 bases; unmatched junction nucleotides: 17. This CDR3 has 19 residues. Germline CDR1 MDHEN, CDR2 SYDVKM. The CDR3 coding sequence is TGTGCCAGCAGTTTTGGGTCCCCGTTAGTAGCGGGAACGACAGATACGCAGTATTTT. Translating gives CASSFGSPLVAGTTDTQYF.

The chain's CDR3 is CASSLQGFTDTQYF. In DNA form, the CDR3 reads TGTGCCAGCAGCTTGCAGGGATTCACAGATACGCAGTATTTT. The chain couples TRBV7-2 to TRBJ2-3; TRBD1 is a possible D gene (5 bases). The CDR3 has 14 residues. V lost 3 bases to trimming and J lost 2 bases, with 9 bases between them. Germline V lookup: CDR1 SGHTA, CDR2 FQGNSA.

This clonotype showed up many times. The CDR3 region has the DNA TGTGCCATCAGTGAGTCGATTTCAAGGGTTCCCGCTTTCTTT. It codes for CAISESISRVPAFF. The chain joins TRBV10-3 to TRBJ1-1; the D is unclear. Germline V gene sequence: CDR1 ENHRY, CDR2 SYGVKD. V was cut by 0 bases and J by 11 bases, with 16 bases left in between. The CDR3 spans 14 residues.

This clonotype was seen ten or more times. The chain joins TRBV2 to TRBJ1-5; D ambiguous. The CDR3 is made up of 13 amino acids. Looked up from germline, CDR1 is SNHLY and CDR2 is FYNNEI. Trimming took off 7 bases at V and 0 bases at J, with 7 bases between the two ends. The CDR3 reads CASNQDSNQPQHF. The CDR3 region has the DNA TGTGCCAGCAATCAGGATAGCAATCAGCCCCAGCATTTT.

This clonotype was counted between two and nine times. The V call is TRBV7-2, the J call TRBJ2-7, with TRBD2 matching over 14 bases. The length of the CDR3 is 15 residues. The J segment lost 6 bases and the V segment lost 6 bases, leaving 7 bases of the junction unmatched. Germline CDR1 SGHTA, CDR2 FQGNSA. In DNA, the CDR3 is TGTGCCAGCAGTTCAATGACTAGCGGGAGGGGCGAGCAGTACTTC. This translates into CASSSMTSGRGEQYF.

The CDR3 sequence: CSANSRDEQFF. CDR3 coding DNA: TGCAGTGCAAATAGTAGGGATGAGCAGTTCTTC. The genes are TRBV20-1 and TRBJ2-1, with D unclear. V was shortened by 6 bases and J by 8 bases, with 11 bases between the two germline ends. Per the germline V gene, CDR1 is DFQATT and CDR2 is SNEGSKA (reference sequence). CDR3 size: 11 residues.